This TCR beta chain was observed in a study of cytomegalovirus exposure and HLA in healthy donors. Notes on the study in general: About 180 TCR beta chains were listed as cytomegalovirus-associated. The number of N-insertions in an Asian-associated ancestry cluster was reportedly below the roughly 670-donor mean in a later analysis.

Both 60 Vbeta primers and 13 Jbeta primers went into the PCR. Original methodology: A follow-up analysis tallied 86 million or so unique TCR beta chains, roughly 11 million shared. Profiled with immunoSEQ multiplex PCR; TCRdb holds only in-frame clones, not every one. D and trimming were read from the DNA, whereas the V and J calls and clone size are those reported in that table. The repertoire holds about 200,000 clones, with more than 9.5% as singletons. The germline V gene has CDR1 SGHRS and CDR2 YFSETQ. Trimming took off 4 bases at V and 3 bases at J, with 17 bases between the two ends. The length of the CDR3 is 15 residues. With respect to this clone: Antigen unknown.

This clonotype was sampled from a man aged 50-59 years in good health and CMV-seropositive. The chain uses TRBV5-1 and TRBJ2-7, with D maybe TRBD1 (6 bases). Material for sequencing was PBMCs. The CDR3 here is CASSVAGTLIYEQYF. The CDR3 DNA reads as TGCGCCAGCAGCGTAGCCGGGACATTGATCTACGAGCAGTACTTC.